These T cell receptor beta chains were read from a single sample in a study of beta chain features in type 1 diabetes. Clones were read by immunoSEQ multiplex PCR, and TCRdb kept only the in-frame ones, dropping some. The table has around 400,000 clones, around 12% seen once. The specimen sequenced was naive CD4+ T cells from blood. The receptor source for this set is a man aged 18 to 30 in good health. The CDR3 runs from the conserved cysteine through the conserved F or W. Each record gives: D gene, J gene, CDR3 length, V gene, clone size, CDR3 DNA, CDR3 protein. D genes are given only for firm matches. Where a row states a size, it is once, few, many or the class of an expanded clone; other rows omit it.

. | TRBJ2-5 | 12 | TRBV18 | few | TGTGCCAGCTCAGAGTCACAAGAGACCCAGTACTTC | CASSESQETQYF
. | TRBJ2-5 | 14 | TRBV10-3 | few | TGTGCCATCAGTGAAGTCAGAGGGCAAGAGACCCAGTACTTC | CAISEVRGQETQYF
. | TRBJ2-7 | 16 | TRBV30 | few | TGTGCCTGGTCTTCTGACCAGGGAGGCCTTTCCTACGAGCAGTACTTC | CAWSSDQGGLSYEQYF
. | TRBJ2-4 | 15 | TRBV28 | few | TGTGCCAGCAGGGCTCAGACTATAGCCAAAAACATTCAGTACTTC | CASRAQTIAKNIQYF
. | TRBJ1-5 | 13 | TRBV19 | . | TGTGCCAGTAAAGACAGAAGTAATCAGCCCCAGCATTTT | CASKDRSNQPQHF
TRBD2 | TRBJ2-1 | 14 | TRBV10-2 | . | TGCGCCAGCACCCGGCTAGCGGGAAACAATGAGCAGTTCTTC | CASTRLAGNNEQFF
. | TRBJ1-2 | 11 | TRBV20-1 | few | TGCAGCACATTCCTTAACTATGGCTACACCTTC | CSTFLNYGYTF
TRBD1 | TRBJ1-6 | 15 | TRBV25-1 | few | TGTGCCAGCAGTGTACCGGGACAGCCCAATTCACCCCTCCACTTT | CASSVPGQPNSPLHF
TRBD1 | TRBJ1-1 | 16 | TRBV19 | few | TGTGCCAGTAGTATAGATTGGACAGGGCGGAACACTGAAGCTTTCTTT | CASSIDWTGRNTEAFF
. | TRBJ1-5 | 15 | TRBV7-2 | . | TGTGCCAGCAGCTTAGGAGTAGGGGGTGGTCAGCCCCAGCATTTT | CASSLGVGGGQPQHF
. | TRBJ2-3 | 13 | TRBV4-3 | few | TGCGCCAGCAGCCAAACTCCCACAGATACGCAGTATTTT | CASSQTPTDTQYF
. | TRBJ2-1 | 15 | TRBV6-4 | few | TGTGCCAGCAGTGACTCGTGGGGGCCCTACAATGAGCAGTTCTTC | CASSDSWGPYNEQFF
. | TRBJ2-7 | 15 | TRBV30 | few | TGTGCCTGGAGTCACGTAGTTGTCTCACCCTACGAGCAGTACTTC | CAWSHVVVSPYEQYF
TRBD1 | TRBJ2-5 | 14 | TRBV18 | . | TGTGCCAGCTCCAGGACAGGGGGCCGAGAGACCCAGTACTTC | CASSRTGGRETQYF
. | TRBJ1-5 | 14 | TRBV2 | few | TGTGCCAGCAGTACCCGGGGACTGGGACAGCCCCAGCATTTT | CASSTRGLGQPQHF
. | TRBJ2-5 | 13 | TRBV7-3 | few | TGTGCCAGCAGCCCGCAACATCAAGAGACCCAGTACTTC | CASSPQHQETQYF
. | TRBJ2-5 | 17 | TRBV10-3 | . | TGTGCCACCCAACGACAGGGTGGGTGGGGGGCACAAGAGACCCAGTACTTC | CATQRQGGWGAQETQYF
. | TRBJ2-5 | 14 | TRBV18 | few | TGTGCCAGCTCACTTCTGGGGGGCCAAGAGACCCAGTACTTC | CASSLLGGQETQYF
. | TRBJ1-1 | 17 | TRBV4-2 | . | TGTGCCAGCAGCCAAAGGCAGACTTGGGACATGGACACTGAAGCTTTCTTT | CASSQRQTWDMDTEAFF
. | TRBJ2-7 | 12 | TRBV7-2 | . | TGTGCCAGCAGCCAACGGGGCTACGAGCAGTACTTC | CASSQRGYEQYF
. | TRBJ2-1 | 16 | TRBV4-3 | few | TGCGCCAGCAGCCAAGTGTGGGGGGAGCGCCACAATGAGCAGTTCTTC | CASSQVWGERHNEQFF
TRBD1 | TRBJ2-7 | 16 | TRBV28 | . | TGTGCCAGCACGACCTTTGGGGGAACAGGGGAAAACGAGCAGTACTTC | CASTTFGGTGENEQYF
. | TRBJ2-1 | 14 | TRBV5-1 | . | TGCGCCAGCAGCGAACAGATCTCCTACAATGAGCAGTTCTTC | CASSEQISYNEQFF
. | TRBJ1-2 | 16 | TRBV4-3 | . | TGCGCCAGCAGCCAAGGAGTGCGGGGAAACTCCTATGGCTACACCTTC | CASSQGVRGNSYGYTF
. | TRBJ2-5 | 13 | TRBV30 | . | TGTGCCTGGAGTTTTCAGGTCCAAGAGACCCAGTACTTC | CAWSFQVQETQYF
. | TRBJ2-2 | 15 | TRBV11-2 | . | TGTGCCAGCAGCTTCCGGGGACTTAACACCGGGGAGCTGTTTTTT | CASSFRGLNTGELFF
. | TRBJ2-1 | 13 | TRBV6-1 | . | TGTGCCAGCACCAGAGGCTCCTACAATGAGCAGTTCTTC | CASTRGSYNEQFF
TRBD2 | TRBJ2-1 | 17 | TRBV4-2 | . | TGTGCCAGCAGCCAGACTACTCTTTGGACTAGCGGGCTCGAGCAGTTCTTC | CASSQTTLWTSGLEQFF
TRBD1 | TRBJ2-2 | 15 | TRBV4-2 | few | TGTGCCAGCAGTAGGACAGGGGTCGGCACCGGGGAGCTGTTTTTT | CASSRTGVGTGELFF
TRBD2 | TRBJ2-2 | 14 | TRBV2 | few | TGTGCCAGCAGTGAATTGCGGGAGACCGGGGAGCTGTTTTTT | CASSELRETGELFF
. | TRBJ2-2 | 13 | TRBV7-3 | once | TGTGCCAGCAGCTTCTCTGAGGCCGGGGAGCTGTTTTTT | CASSFSEAGELFF
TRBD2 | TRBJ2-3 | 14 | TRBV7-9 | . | TGTGCCAGCAGCCTTGGACTAGCCCCAGATACGCAGTATTTT | CASSLGLAPDTQYF
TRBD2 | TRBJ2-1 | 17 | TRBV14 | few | TGTGCCAGCAGCCGACGCGCGGGACTAGCGGGAACTGATGAGCAGTTCTTC | CASSRRAGLAGTDEQFF
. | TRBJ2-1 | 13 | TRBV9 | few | TGTGCCAGCAGCGTCCCAGGGGACGATGAGCAGTTCTTC | CASSVPGDDEQFF
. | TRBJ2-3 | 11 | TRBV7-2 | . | TGTGCCAGCAGCTCCAAACAAGCGCAGTATTTT | CASSSKQAQYF
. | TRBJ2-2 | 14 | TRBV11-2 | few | TGTGCCAGCAGCACCCGGCAGACAACCGGGGAGCTGTTTTTT | CASSTRQTTGELFF
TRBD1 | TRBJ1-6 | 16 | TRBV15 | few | TGTGCCACCAGCAGAGAATGGACAGGGCTACGATCACCCCTCCACTTT | CATSREWTGLRSPLHF
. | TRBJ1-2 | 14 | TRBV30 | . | TGTGCCTGGAGTGTACGAAGGATAGGAGATGGCTACACCTTC | CAWSVRRIGDGYTF
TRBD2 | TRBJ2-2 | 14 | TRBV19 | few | TGTGCCAGGAGAGCGGGGGGTGACACCGGGGAGCTGTTTTTT | CARRAGGDTGELFF
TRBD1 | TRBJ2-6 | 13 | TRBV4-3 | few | TGCGCCAGCAGCCAAGATGGAAGACAGGGCCTGACTTTC | CASSQDGRQGLTF
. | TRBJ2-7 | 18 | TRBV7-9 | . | TGTGCCAGCAGCCCGACGAGGAGGCGGCGGTGGTGGATCTACGAGCAGTACTTC | CASSPTRRRRWWIYEQYF
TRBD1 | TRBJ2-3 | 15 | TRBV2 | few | TGTGCCAGCAGTGAGTTAGGGGGCAGGACAGATACGCAGTATTTT | CASSELGGRTDTQYF
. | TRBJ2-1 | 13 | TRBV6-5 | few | TGTGCCAGCAGCAGACTGAGCTACAATGAGCAGTTCTTC | CASSRLSYNEQFF